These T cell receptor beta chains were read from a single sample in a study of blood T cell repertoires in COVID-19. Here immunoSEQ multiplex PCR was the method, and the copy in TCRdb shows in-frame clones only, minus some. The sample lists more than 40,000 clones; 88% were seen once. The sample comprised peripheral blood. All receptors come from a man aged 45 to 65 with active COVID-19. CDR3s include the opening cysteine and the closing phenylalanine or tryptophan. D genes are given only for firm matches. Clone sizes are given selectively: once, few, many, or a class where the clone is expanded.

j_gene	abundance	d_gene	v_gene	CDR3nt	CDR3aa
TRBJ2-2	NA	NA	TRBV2	TGTGCCAGCAACACCAGGGGTGACACCGGGGAGCTGTTTTTT	CASNTRGDTGELFF
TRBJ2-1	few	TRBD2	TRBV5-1	TGCGCCAGCAGCTTGGTCCCTAGCGGGATGGCAAGTGAGCAGTTCTTC	CASSLVPSGMASEQFF
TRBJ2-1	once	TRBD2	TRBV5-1	TGCGCCAGCAGCGGAGGAGCGGGGTCCTACAATGAGCAGTTCTTC	CASSGGAGSYNEQFF
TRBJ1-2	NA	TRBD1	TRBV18	TGTGCCAGCTCACCAGCGGGGACAGAGGGCTACACCTTC	CASSPAGTEGYTF
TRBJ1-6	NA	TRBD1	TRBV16	TGTGCCAGCAGCCAAGTCAGGGGGATTAATTCACCCCTCCACTTT	CASSQVRGINSPLHF
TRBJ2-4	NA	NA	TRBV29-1	TGCAGCGCCGTTGGGGGGTTCAAAAACATTCAGTACTTC	CSAVGGFKNIQYF
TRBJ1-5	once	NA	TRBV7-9	TGTGCCAGCACCAACGGGGGTCGGGTTAGTAGCAATCAGCCCCAGCATTTT	CASTNGGRVSSNQPQHF
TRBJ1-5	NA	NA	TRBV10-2	TGCGCCAGCACGGCAGGTAGCAATCAGCCCCAGCATTTT	CASTAGSNQPQHF
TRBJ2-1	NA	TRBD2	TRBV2	TGTGCCAGCAGTGAAGCACTAGCGGGCCTCAATGAGCAGTTCTTC	CASSEALAGLNEQFF
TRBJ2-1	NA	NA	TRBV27	TGTGCCAGCGCCAGGGCCGTACTGAGGAATGAGCAGTTCTTC	CASARAVLRNEQFF
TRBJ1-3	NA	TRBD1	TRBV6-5	TGTGCCAGCAGTTACTTTTCAGGGGGCTCTGGAAACACCATATATTTT	CASSYFSGGSGNTIYF
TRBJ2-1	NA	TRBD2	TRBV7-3	TGTGCCAGCAGCTTAATGGGACCCATGGGTACTAGCGGGAGCCGGAATGAGCAGTTCTTC	CASSLMGPMGTSGSRNEQFF
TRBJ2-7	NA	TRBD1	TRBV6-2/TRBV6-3	TGTGCCAGCAGTTCCGGGACAGACTACGAGCAGTACTTC	CASSSGTDYEQYF
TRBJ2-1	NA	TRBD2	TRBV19	TGTGCCAGTAGGAGGCCGGGAGGAGGAAACAATGAGCAGTTCTTC	CASRRPGGGNNEQFF
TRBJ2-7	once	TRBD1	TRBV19	TGTGCCAGTAGTCCCCTGGGGCGGGGACAGGGCTACGAGCAGTACTTC	CASSPLGRGQGYEQYF
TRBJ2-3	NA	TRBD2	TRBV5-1	TGCGCCAGCAGCTCGGAGACATTAGCGGGAAAGAGGGTTAGCACAGATACGCAGTATTTT	CASSSETLAGKRVSTDTQYF
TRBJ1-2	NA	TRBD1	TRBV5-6	TGTGCCAGCAGCTTGCCGACAGGGGGTATCCTCTATGGCTACACCTTC	CASSLPTGGILYGYTF
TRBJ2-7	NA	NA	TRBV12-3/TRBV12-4	TGTGCCAGCAGTTCTAGCTTATACGAGCAGTACTTC	CASSSSLYEQYF
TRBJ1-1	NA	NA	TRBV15	TGTGCCACCAGCAGAGCTGTCACAATGAACACTGAAGCTTTCTTT	CATSRAVTMNTEAFF
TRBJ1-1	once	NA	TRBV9	TGTGCCAGCTGCCCCGGGGCGCGGGGCCCTGAAGCTTTCTTT	CASCPGARGPEAFF
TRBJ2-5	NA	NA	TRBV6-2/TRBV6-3	TGTGCCAGCAGTTACTCGCCTCAGGTTGGAAAGACCCAGTACTTC	CASSYSPQVGKTQYF
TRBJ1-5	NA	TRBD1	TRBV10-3	TGTGCCATCGGTTCACGGACAGGGCTTGACAATCAGCCCCAGCATTTT	CAIGSRTGLDNQPQHF
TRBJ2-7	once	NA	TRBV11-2	TGTGCCAGCAGCTTAGACGCCGGGAAATCCTACGAGCAGTACTTC	CASSLDAGKSYEQYF
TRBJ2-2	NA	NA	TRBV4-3	TGCGCCAGCAGGCCTATCGGGGGCACCGGGGAGCTGTTTTTT	CASRPIGGTGELFF
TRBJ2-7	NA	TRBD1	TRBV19	TGTGCCAGTAAGGTGGCAGGGGGATTGGACGAGCAGTACTTC	CASKVAGGLDEQYF
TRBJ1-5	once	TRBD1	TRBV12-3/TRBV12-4	TGTGCCAGCAGCAGGGACAGCAACCAGCCCCAGCATTTT	CASSRDSNQPQHF
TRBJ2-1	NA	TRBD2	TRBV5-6	TGTGCCAGCAGCTCCGGGACTAGCGGGCCGGGGGGTTTCAATGAGCAGTTCTTC	CASSSGTSGPGGFNEQFF
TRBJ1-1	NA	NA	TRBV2	TGTGCCAGCACTCGGGTCGGACAGCCAAACACTGAAGCTTTCTTT	CASTRVGQPNTEAFF
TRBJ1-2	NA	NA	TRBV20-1	TGCAGTGCCGGGATAGAGAATGGCTACACCTTC	CSAGIENGYTF